Listed below are T cell receptor beta chains from one sample, sequenced in a study of glioma-infiltrating T cells. A single record per CDR3 protein comes from TCRdb applying MiXCR to the multiplex PCR reads. This sample has 100,000 to 150,000 distinct CDR3 sequences; around 25% occur once, and the top ten carry under 35%. The sequenced material came from glioma tissue, nonneoplastic brain tissue, or PBMCs (not recorded which). These receptors were collected from a human donor with low-grade glioma or glioblastoma, undergoing nonglioma brain surgery, or in good health (not recorded which). Both conserved end residues are part of each CDR3. Each record gives: J gene, clone size, D gene, V gene, CDR3 DNA, CDR3 protein. D genes are given only for firm matches. Clone size is not always given. Where it is, it says once, few, many or a class for expanded clones.

j_gene: TRBJ2-5
abundance: -
d_gene: TRBD2
v_gene: TRBV7-8
CDR3nt: TGTGCCAGCAGCTTGCTAGCGGGGGTCCAAGAGACCCAGTACTTC
CDR3aa: CASSLLAGVQETQYF

j_gene: TRBJ1-1
abundance: few
d_gene: TRBD1
v_gene: TRBV3-1
CDR3nt: TGTGCCAGCAGGGGGACAGCCCCGAACACTGAAGCTTTCTTT
CDR3aa: CASRGTAPNTEAFF

j_gene: TRBJ2-3
abundance: -
d_gene: TRBD2
v_gene: TRBV29-1
CDR3nt: TGCAGCGTTGTGGGGGGGGTCACAGATACGCAGTATTTT
CDR3aa: CSVVGGVTDTQYF

j_gene: TRBJ2-3
abundance: -
d_gene: -
v_gene: TRBV4-1
CDR3nt: TGCGCCAGCAGCCAATCTCCGGGACGCCAGGATACGCAGTATTTT
CDR3aa: CASSQSPGRQDTQYF

j_gene: TRBJ2-1
abundance: few
d_gene: TRBD2
v_gene: TRBV6-1
CDR3nt: TGTGCCAGCAGTGTCTCTACGAGCGGGGGGCAGGGCCGGGCCTTCTTC
CDR3aa: CASSVSTSGGQGRAFF

j_gene: TRBJ2-1
abundance: -
d_gene: TRBD1
v_gene: TRBV7-2
CDR3nt: TGTGCCAGCAGCTTAGTGGGGACAGGGATAAACAATGAGCAGTTCTTC
CDR3aa: CASSLVGTGINNEQFF

j_gene: TRBJ1-4
abundance: many
d_gene: -
v_gene: TRBV6-1
CDR3nt: TGTGCCAGCAGCCCACTCGGTCCCCTCCGCGAAAAACTGTTTTTT
CDR3aa: CASSPLGPLREKLFF

j_gene: TRBJ2-3
abundance: many
d_gene: -
v_gene: TRBV24-1
CDR3nt: TGTGCCACCAGTGATTTGGACCCAGATACGCAGTATTTT
CDR3aa: CATSDLDPDTQYF

j_gene: TRBJ2-3
abundance: many
d_gene: -
v_gene: TRBV28
CDR3nt: TGTGCCAGCAGTTTTTATGATACGCAGTATTTT
CDR3aa: CASSFYDTQYF

j_gene: TRBJ2-1
abundance: few
d_gene: -
v_gene: TRBV5-1
CDR3nt: TGCGCCAGCAGCTTGGAAATAGCGGTGTACAATGAGCAGTTCTTC
CDR3aa: CASSLEIAVYNEQFF

j_gene: TRBJ2-1
abundance: many
d_gene: -
v_gene: TRBV15
CDR3nt: TGTGCCACCAGCAGAGAAGACGAGAACAATGAGCAGTTCTTC
CDR3aa: CATSREDENNEQFF

j_gene: TRBJ2-5
abundance: -
d_gene: -
v_gene: TRBV29-1
CDR3nt: TGCAGTGCTAGAGGGGGAGTAGCGTGGCTTCAAGAGACCCAGTACTTC
CDR3aa: CSARGGVAWLQETQYF

j_gene: TRBJ1-2
abundance: -
d_gene: -
v_gene: TRBV11-1
CDR3nt: TGTGCCAGCAGCTTATACCGGAGGCAAGCTAACCATGGCTACACCTTC
CDR3aa: CASSLYRRQANHGYTF

j_gene: TRBJ1-1
abundance: medium-sized
d_gene: -
v_gene: TRBV6-6
CDR3nt: TGTGCCAGCAGTTACGACAGTAAAGCTTTCTTT
CDR3aa: CASSYDSKAFF

j_gene: TRBJ1-1
abundance: -
d_gene: -
v_gene: TRBV7-9
CDR3nt: TGTGCCAGCAGCTTAGAGAAGGGGTGGGCTACTGAAGCTTTCTTT
CDR3aa: CASSLEKGWATEAFF

j_gene: TRBJ1-5
abundance: many
d_gene: -
v_gene: TRBV6-1
CDR3nt: TGTGCCAGCAGGACCTGGGGGAGCAATCAGCCCCAGCATTTT
CDR3aa: CASRTWGSNQPQHF

j_gene: TRBJ2-4
abundance: few
d_gene: TRBD2
v_gene: TRBV7-8
CDR3nt: TGTGCCAGCAGCCCAGGACTAGCCACAAACATTCAGTACTTC
CDR3aa: CASSPGLATNIQYF

j_gene: TRBJ2-1
abundance: -
d_gene: TRBD2
v_gene: TRBV19
CDR3nt: TGTGCCAGTAGTATCCGACGGGGGGGCCCAGGAAATGAGCAGTTCTTC
CDR3aa: CASSIRRGGPGNEQFF

j_gene: TRBJ1-2
abundance: few
d_gene: -
v_gene: TRBV7-2
CDR3nt: TGTGCCAGCAGCTTAGCGGGCAGCGGTAACTATGGCTACACCTTC
CDR3aa: CASSLAGSGNYGYTF

j_gene: TRBJ2-1
abundance: few
d_gene: TRBD2
v_gene: TRBV15
CDR3nt: TGTGCCACCAGCAGCCTGAAGGGACTAGTTAATGAGCAGTTCTTC
CDR3aa: CATSSLKGLVNEQFF

j_gene: TRBJ2-5
abundance: -
d_gene: TRBD2
v_gene: TRBV20-1
CDR3nt: TGCAGTGCCCTTAGGACTAGCGGGGAACAAGAGACCCAGTACTTC
CDR3aa: CSALRTSGEQETQYF

j_gene: TRBJ2-1
abundance: -
d_gene: -
v_gene: TRBV4-1
CDR3nt: TGCGCCAGCAGCCAAGGACTTTGGAGGGGTCCTACCATCTACAATGAGCAGTTCTTC
CDR3aa: CASSQGLWRGPTIYNEQFF

j_gene: TRBJ1-5
abundance: few
d_gene: TRBD1
v_gene: TRBV24-1
CDR3nt: TGTGCCACCAGTGAACCGGACAGGGGGAAGCAGCCCCAGCATTTT
CDR3aa: CATSEPDRGKQPQHF

j_gene: TRBJ1-2
abundance: many
d_gene: -
v_gene: TRBV25-1
CDR3nt: TGTGCCAGCAGTGAAGATGGAGCGAGCTATGGCTACACCTTC
CDR3aa: CASSEDGASYGYTF

j_gene: TRBJ1-1
abundance: many
d_gene: -
v_gene: TRBV27
CDR3nt: TGTGCCAGCAGAGGGCAACCGAACACTGAAGCTTTCTTT
CDR3aa: CASRGQPNTEAFF

j_gene: TRBJ2-1
abundance: -
d_gene: -
v_gene: TRBV5-1
CDR3nt: TGCGCCAGCAGCTTGGCCCCGCAGAATTCAAACTCCTACAATGAGCAGTTCTTC
CDR3aa: CASSLAPQNSNSYNEQFF